Presented here are 27 T cell receptor beta chains from one specimen sequenced in a study of early T cells in non-severe SARS-CoV-2 infection. TCRdb independently ran MiXCR on the 5' RACE reads; one entry per CDR3 protein. The sample holds fewer than 55,000 distinct CDR3 sequences, around 6.5% seen once. The material sequenced was whole blood, taken at baseline. These receptors were obtained from an adult who was a healthcare worker with PCR-confirmed SARS-CoV-2 infection or an uninfected control (not recorded which).

The table lists this clonotype with many counts. The chain couples TRBV30 to TRBJ2-7, with D uncertain. V was trimmed by 2 bases and J by 6 bases, leaving 8 bases between them. This CDR3 has 11 amino acids. Germline loops: CDR1 GTSNPN, CDR2 SVGIG (reference sequence). CDR3 in DNA: TGTGCCTGGAGTCCCCGGTCCGAGCAGTACTTC. This codes for CAWSPRSEQYF.

Of note for this clonotype: Germline is not matched at one junction end, which may reflect a read error. The chain recombines TRBV7-2 with TRBJ2-5; TRBD1 agrees at 7 bases. The CDR3 has 15 residues. Germline V gene sequence: CDR1 SGHTA, CDR2 FQGNSA. The CDR3 DNA follows: TGTGTCAGCAGCGAGACAGGGCTGGAATCAGGGACCCAGTACTTC. This gives the protein CVSSETGLESGTQYF.

The genes are TRBV4-3 and TRBJ2-5; possibly TRBD2 for D (5 bases). The germline gives CDR1 LGHNA, CDR2 YSLEER. The ends were cut back, 0 bases at V and 2 bases at J, with 10 bases in the middle. The CDR3 totals 15 residues. The DNA for the CDR3 is TGCGCCAGCAGCCAAGAAAGGAGCGGTCAAGAGACCCAGTACTTC. Protein sequence: CASSQERSGQETQYF.

A remark on this clonotype: A much more abundant neighbour one base away suggests this may be a read error. This chain connects TRBV29-1 to TRBJ2-5, with D perhaps matching TRBD2 (5 bases). The germline V gene has CDR1 SQVTM and CDR2 ANQGSEA. The CDR3 loop spans 12 amino acids. V lost 3 bases and J 6 bases, leaving 11 bases between the germline ends. For the CDR3, the DNA is TGCAGCGTTGACGGCGCCGGGAAGACCCAGTACTTC. It translates to CSVDGAGKTQYF.

This clonotype has ten or more counts. V and J are TRBV6-4 and TRBJ2-2; TRBD2 agrees at 13 bases. CDR1 MRHNA and CDR2 SNTAGT come from the germline V gene. The junction had 0 bases not matched to a gene; V was cut back by 4 bases and J by 4 bases. This CDR3 is built from 15 residues. The CDR3 DNA sequence: TGTGCCAGCAGTGGGACTAGCGGGAGCACCGGGGAGCTGTTTTTT. Amino acids: CASSGTSGSTGELFF.

This clonotype was detected many times. The V and J genes are TRBV29-1 and TRBJ2-1; 10 positions agree with TRBD2. The germline V gene has CDR1 SQVTM and CDR2 ANQGSEA. After removal of 4 bases from V and 9 bases from J, the junction contained 6 bases not matched to a gene. The CDR3 contains 13 residues. CDR3 nucleotide sequence: TGCAGCGTTGCAGCGGGAGGGGGCACTGAGCAGTTCTTC. Translation: CSVAAGGGTEQFF.

The chain joins TRBV30 to TRBJ1-5, with D tentatively TRBD1 (6 bases). V lost 3 bases and J lost 4, with 25 bases in between. The CDR3 length is 18 residues. CDR1 and CDR2 from the germline V gene are GTSNPN and SVGIG (reference sequence). CDR3 protein: CAWSLVAGGSPGNQPQHF. In DNA form, the CDR3 reads TGTGCCTGGAGCCTAGTGGCGGGGGGCTCGCCAGGGAATCAGCCCCAGCATTTT.

This clonotype has more than one count but fewer than ten. This sequence joins TRBV27 and TRBJ1-6; tentative D call: TRBD1 (6 bases). V was cut by 8 bases and J by 7 bases, with 12 bases left in between. The CDR3 is 13 residues long. CDR1 MNHEY and CDR2 SMNVEV come from the germline V gene (reference sequence). The CDR3: CASGWQGNSPLHF. The CDR3 DNA follows: TGTGCCAGCGGGTGGCAGGGGAATTCACCCCTCCACTTT.

V is TRBV7-9 and J is TRBJ1-3, with D tentatively TRBD1 (5 bases). The CDR3 is 16 residues long. CDR1 SEHNR and CDR2 FQNEAQ come from the germline V gene (reference sequence). With 5 bases removed from V and 0 bases from J, the gap between germline ends came to 14 bases. CDR3 sequence: CASSPRDGNSGNTIYF. The CDR3 bases are TGTGCCAGCAGCCCCCGGGACGGCAACTCTGGAAACACCATATATTTT. Using reference TRBV7-9 and TRBJ1-3 for the parts outside the CDR3, the full variable domain is DTGVSQNPRHKITKRGQNVTFRCDPISEHNRLYWYRQTLGQGPEFLTYFQNEAQLEKSRLLSDRFSAERPKGSFSTLEIQRTEQGDSAMYLCASSPRDGNSGNTIYFGEGSWLTVV.

This clonotype was detected many times. The chain has TRBV29-1 and TRBJ2-2; maybe TRBD2 (5 bases). V was clipped by 7 bases and J by 7 bases, with 10 bases between them. Germline V gene sequence: CDR1 SQVTM, CDR2 ANQGSEA. The length of the CDR3 is 11 residues. The CDR3 region is CSAKRDGELFF. The CDR3 DNA reads TGCAGCGCTAAGAGGGACGGGGAGCTGTTTTTT.

Only a few counts were recorded for this clonotype. The V and J genes are TRBV12-3 or TRBV12-4 and TRBJ2-2, with D perhaps matching TRBD1 or TRBD2 (5 bases each). The CDR3 length is 14 residues. V was clipped by 3 bases and J by 4 bases, with 9 bases between them. The CDR3: CASSFGDLTGELFF. The CDR3 region has the DNA TGTGCCAGCAGTTTCGGGGACCTCACCGGGGAGCTGTTTTTT.

This clonotype was detected only a few times. The chain uses TRBV10-3 and TRBJ1-2; 12 bases match TRBD1. The CDR3 runs 14 residues. The ends lost 6 bases at V and 8 bases at J; junction bases unmatched: 7. Germline V gene data show CDR1 as ENHRY and CDR2 as SYGVKD. Written as DNA, the CDR3 is TGTGCCATCAGGAGGGGACAGGGGGCGGAAGGCTACACCTTC. It specifies CAIRRGQGAEGYTF.

This clonotype was seen a handful of times. V is TRBV6-6 and J is TRBJ2-4; D uncertain. The CDR3 extends over 12 amino acids. V was trimmed by 5 bases and J by 6 bases, leaving 8 bases between them. Looked up from germline, CDR1 is MNHNY and CDR2 is SVGAGI (reference sequence). Written as DNA, the CDR3 is TGTGCCAGCAGTACCGGACCAAACATTCAGTACTTC. Its translation is CASSTGPNIQYF.

The J gene is TRBJ2-3, the V gene TRBV9; TRBD1 aligns across 10 bases. CDR3 length: 16 residues. Germline V lookup: CDR1 SGDLS, CDR2 YYNGEE. Trimming removed 5 bases from V and 2 bases from J; junction bases left unmatched: 8. CDR3 sequence reads: CASSLGQGGFTDTQYF. DNA for the CDR3: TGTGCCAGCAGTCTAGGACAGGGGGGGTTCACAGATACGCAGTATTTT.

Many counts were recorded for this clonotype. This chain joins TRBV6-5 and TRBJ2-7, with 11 bases matching TRBD2. The V gene end was trimmed by 5 bases and the J gene end by 6 bases; junction bases not matched to a gene: 6. The length of the CDR3 is 14 residues. From germline, CDR1 is MNHEY and CDR2 SVGAGI. Here the CDR3 DNA reads TGTGCCAGCAGTGCGACTAGCGGGGTTGTCGAGCAGTACTTC. Translation: CASSATSGVVEQYF.

The V call is TRBV4-3, the J call TRBJ2-3; 8 bases are a match to TRBD1. The trim removed 2 bases at V and 7 bases at J, leaving 5 bases unmatched. The length of the CDR3 is 14 residues. CDR1 and CDR2 (germline): LGHNA, YSLEER. Here the CDR3 DNA reads TGCGCCAGCAGCCAAAGGGCAGGGGGCAATACGCAGTATTTT. Amino acid sequence: CASSQRAGGNTQYF.

V usage is TRBV6-2 or TRBV6-3 and J usage is TRBJ2-2; possible D gene TRBD2, 6 bases. CDR3 length: 14 amino acids. Germline CDR1 reads MNHEY; CDR2 reads SVGEGT. V lost 4 bases, J lost 3 bases, and 9 bases lay in between. This chain's CDR3 is CASSLGLYTGELFF. The CDR3 bases are TGTGCCAGCAGTTTGGGACTTTACACCGGGGAGCTGTTTTTT.

This clonotype has ten or more counts. The chain joins TRBV29-1 to TRBJ2-1; no clear D gene. Trimming took off 6 bases at V and 9 bases at J, with 15 bases between the two ends. The germline V gene encodes CDR1 SQVTM and CDR2 ANQGSEA. This CDR3 spans 12 amino acids. The CDR3 spells CSVALGSGEQFF. Here the CDR3 DNA reads TGCAGCGTCGCCCTTGGATCTGGTGAGCAGTTCTTC.

This clonotype was counted between two and nine times. The J gene is TRBJ2-4, the V gene TRBV30, with D perhaps assigned TRBD1 or TRBD2 (5 bases each). The V end was cut by 3 bases, the J end by 7 bases, with 25 bases between. The CDR3 extends over 17 amino acids. Germline CDR1 is GTSNPN and CDR2 is SVGIG (reference sequence). DNA of the CDR3: TGTGCCTGGAGCCCTTCCTTTGGGGGAGCTTCAGGGAACATTCAGTACTTC. Encoded protein: CAWSPSFGGASGNIQYF.

V and J are TRBV11-2 and TRBJ1-2; D call uncertain. Trimming pared 1 base from V and 3 bases from J, leaving 3 bases between. The CDR3 is 12 amino acids. Germline lookup yields CDR1 SGHAT and CDR2 FQNNGV. In DNA form, the CDR3 reads TGTGCCAGCAGCTTAGGTGACTATGGCTACACCTTC. Translated, it gives CASSLGDYGYTF.

The gene calls are TRBV20-1 and TRBJ2-1; weak D call: TRBD2 (6 bases). Looked up from germline, CDR1 is DFQATT and CDR2 is SNEGSKA (reference sequence). The V end was cut by 5 bases, the J end by 4 bases, with 18 bases between. The CDR3 is 15 amino acids. CDR3 coding DNA: TGCAGTGCTCCCCGGGACTCAAGGCTTTACAATGAGCAGTTCTTC. It translates to CSAPRDSRLYNEQFF.

This chain joins TRBV28 and TRBJ2-1, with TRBD1 as a possible D gene (6 bases). CDR1 and CDR2 from the germline V gene are MDHEN and SYDVKM. CDR3 size: 13 residues. V was clipped by 7 bases and J by 4 bases, with 11 bases between them. CDR3 nucleotide sequence: TGTGCCAGCATGCCAGGGGCGTACAATGAGCAGTTCTTC. Translation gives CASMPGAYNEQFF.

This clonotype turned up a few times. V usage is TRBV5-6 and J usage is TRBJ1-4; possibly TRBD1 for D (5 bases). From germline, CDR1 is SGHDT and CDR2 YYEEEE. V was shortened by 3 bases and J by 7 bases, with 13 bases between the two germline ends. The CDR3 is made up of 14 amino acids. This chain's CDR3 is CASSSRDRGEKLFF. The CDR3 nucleotides are TGTGCCAGCAGCTCCCGGGACCGTGGTGAAAAACTGTTTTTT.

Many counts were recorded for this clonotype. V is TRBV2 and J is TRBJ1-1; D is unclear. Germline assignment: CDR1 SNHLY and CDR2 FYNNEI. CDR3 size: 14 residues. The V end was cut by 1 base, the J end by 1 base, with 7 bases between. CDR3 amino acids: CASSEGAGNTEAFF. The DNA of the CDR3 is TGTGCCAGCAGTGAAGGGGCTGGGAACACTGAAGCTTTCTTT.

This clonotype was found many times. The genes are TRBV20-1 and TRBJ2-3; 10 nucleotides match TRBD2. The CDR3 is 16 amino acids. The germline CDR1 and CDR2 sequences are DFQATT and SNEGSKA (reference sequence). Unmatched junction bases numbered 10, after V lost 3 bases and J lost 4 bases. As DNA, the CDR3 is TGCAGTGCTAGGGCCAATAGCGGGGGGACGTCAGATACGCAGTATTTT. Translated: CSARANSGGTSDTQYF.

The table lists this clonotype with many counts. The V gene is TRBV12-3 or TRBV12-4, the J gene TRBJ2-7; D call uncertain. CDR3 length: 12 amino acids. The V gene lost 3 bases and the J gene lost 4 bases, with 7 bases spanning the gap. The CDR3 coding sequence is TGTGCCAGCAGTTTTCACAGTTACGAGCAGTACTTC. Protein product: CASSFHSYEQYF.

The chain recombines TRBV24-1 with TRBJ2-3; D possibly matches TRBD1 or TRBD2 (6 bases each). This CDR3 region has 15 residues. Germline assignment: CDR1 KGHDR and CDR2 SFDVKD. V lost 5 bases to trimming and J lost 2 bases, with 13 bases between them. The CDR3 protein is CATSVSGDSTDTQYF. In DNA, the CDR3 is TGTGCCACCAGTGTTTCAGGGGACTCCACAGATACGCAGTATTTT.